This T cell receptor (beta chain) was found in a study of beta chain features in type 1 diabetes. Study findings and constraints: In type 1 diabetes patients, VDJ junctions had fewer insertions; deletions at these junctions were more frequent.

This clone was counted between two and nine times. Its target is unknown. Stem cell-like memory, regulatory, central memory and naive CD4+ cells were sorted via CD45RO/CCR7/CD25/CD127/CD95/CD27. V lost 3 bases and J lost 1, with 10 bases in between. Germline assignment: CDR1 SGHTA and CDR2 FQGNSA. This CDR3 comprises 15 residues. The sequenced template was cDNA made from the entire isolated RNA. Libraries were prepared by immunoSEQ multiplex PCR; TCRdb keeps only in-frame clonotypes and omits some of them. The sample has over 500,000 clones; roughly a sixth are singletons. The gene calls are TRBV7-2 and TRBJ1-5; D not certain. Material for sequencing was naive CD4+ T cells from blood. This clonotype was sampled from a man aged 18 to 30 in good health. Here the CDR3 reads CASSFRTASNQPQHF. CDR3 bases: TGTGCCAGCAGCTTTCGGACGGCAAGCAATCAGCCCCAGCATTTT.